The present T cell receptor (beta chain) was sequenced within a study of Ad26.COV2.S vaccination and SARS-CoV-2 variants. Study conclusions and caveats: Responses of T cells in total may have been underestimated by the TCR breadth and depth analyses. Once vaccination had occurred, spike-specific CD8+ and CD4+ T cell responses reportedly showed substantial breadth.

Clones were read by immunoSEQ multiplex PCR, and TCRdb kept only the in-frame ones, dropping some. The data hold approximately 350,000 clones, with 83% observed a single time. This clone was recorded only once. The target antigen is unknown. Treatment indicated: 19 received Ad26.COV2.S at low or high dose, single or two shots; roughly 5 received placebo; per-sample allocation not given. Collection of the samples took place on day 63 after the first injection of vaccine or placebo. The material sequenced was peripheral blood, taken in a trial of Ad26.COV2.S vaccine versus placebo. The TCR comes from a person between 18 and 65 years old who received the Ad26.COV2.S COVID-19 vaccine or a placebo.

This CDR3 is CASSPFAGDLLYEQYF. The CDR3 DNA is TGTGCCAGCAGCCCTTTTGCGGGGGACCTCCTATACGAGCAGTACTTC. V and J are TRBV7-2 and TRBJ2-7; the match to TRBD2 covers 7 bases. After removal of 5 bases from V and 4 bases from J, the junction contained 14 bases not matched to a gene. The CDR3 spans 16 residues. Germline assignment: CDR1 SGHTA and CDR2 FQGNSA.